The 25 T cell receptor beta chains reported below all come from one sample, sequenced in a study of human T cells and chemical hapten exposure. TCRdb fed the RACE reads into MiXCR, producing one record per CDR3 protein. The sample records some 180,000 distinct CDR3 sequences, under 25% being singletons. Time point indicated: patch test 3, about 24 weeks after DPC sensitization. The treatment was: therapeutic diphenylcyclopropenone sensitization with weekly scalp DPC. This specimen consisted of whole blood, obtained in connection with sensitization to the hapten diphenylcyclopropenone (DPC). All receptors come from a woman in her 40s with alopecia areata. Some clones in this sample may be carry-over from other donors' samples.

The V and J genes are TRBV18 and TRBJ1-3, with D uncertain. The CDR3 extends over 15 amino acids. Trimming cost V 3 bases and J 4 bases, with 13 bases left between them. Looked up from germline, CDR1 is KGHSH and CDR2 is LQKENI. The chain's CDR3 is CASSPDNGPGNTIYF. CDR3 nucleotide sequence: TGTGCCAGCTCACCCGATAACGGGCCCGGAAACACCATATATTTT.

The DNA of the CDR3 is TGCAGTGCTAGTCCCCTGACAGGGGGGAATCAAGAGACCCAGTACTTC. Translating it yields CSASPLTGGNQETQYF. The chain has TRBV20-1 and TRBJ2-5; 9 bases map to TRBD1. The J segment lost 2 bases and the V segment lost 3 bases, leaving 10 bases of the junction unmatched. The germline gives CDR1 DFQATT, CDR2 SNEGSKA (reference sequence). The CDR3 has 16 amino acids.

The gene calls are TRBV7-3 and TRBJ2-2; D call uncertain. Germline V gene data show CDR1 as SGHTA and CDR2 as FQGTGA. This CDR3 has 15 amino acids. V shed 0 bases and J shed 0 bases, with 5 bases lying between them. In DNA form, the CDR3 reads TGTGCCAGCAGCTTAACTGGCGCGAACACCGGGGAGCTGTTTTTT. It is translated as CASSLTGANTGELFF.

This chain joins TRBV2 and TRBJ2-5; D is ambiguous. Germline V gene sequence: CDR1 SNHLY, CDR2 FYNNEI. This CDR3 is 12 amino acids long. Trimming cost V 8 bases and J 2 bases, with 9 bases left between them. CDR3 sequence reads: CASGVLQETQYF. The CDR3 DNA reads as TGTGCCAGCGGGGTCTTACAAGAGACCCAGTACTTC.

J is TRBJ2-1 and V is TRBV7-8; D is uncertain. Germline values: CDR1 SGHVS, CDR2 FQNEAQ. V was trimmed by 5 bases and J by 9 bases, leaving 8 bases between them. The CDR3 is 11 amino acids. CDR3 DNA sequence: TGTGCCAGCAGCCCCGAGTCTGAGCAGTTCTTC. Residues: CASSPESEQFF.

This rearrangement joins TRBV7-9 to TRBJ2-2; 7 bases agree with TRBD1. The ends lost 6 bases at V and 7 bases at J; junction bases unmatched: 5. The germline V gene has CDR1 SEHNR and CDR2 FQNEAQ (reference sequence). CDR3 length equals 13 residues. CDR3 residues: CASRTGTGGELFF. CDR3 sequence (DNA): TGTGCCAGCAGGACAGGGACGGGCGGGGAGCTGTTTTTT. The whole variable domain, remainder taken from reference TRBV7-9 and TRBJ2-2, is DTGVSQNPRHKITKRGQNVTFRCDPISEHNRLYWYRQTLGQGPEFLTYFQNEAQLEKSRLLSDRFSAERPKGSFSTLEIQRTEQGDSAMYLCASRTGTGGELFFGEGSRLTVL.

The rearrangement uses TRBV29-1 and TRBJ2-3, with D maybe TRBD1 (6 bases). This CDR3 is built from 10 residues. Germline-derived CDR1 and CDR2 are SQVTM and ANQGSEA. The ends were cut back, 6 bases at V and 7 bases at J, with 8 bases in the middle. Here the CDR3 reads CSVGANTQYF. DNA of the CDR3: TGCAGCGTGGGGGCAAATACGCAGTATTTT.

CDR3: CASSGSGGTNTGELFF. CDR3 DNA: TGTGCCAGCAGCGGTAGCGGAGGGACGAACACCGGGGAGCTGTTTTTT. The V gene is TRBV6-2 or TRBV6-3, the J gene TRBJ2-2, with a tentative D call TRBD2 (6 bases). Germline V gene data show CDR1 as MNHEY and CDR2 as SVGEGT. This CDR3 is built from 16 residues. Trimming took off 6 bases at V and 0 bases at J, with 14 bases between the two ends.

J is TRBJ2-1 and V is TRBV6-5; a possible D gene is TRBD2 (7 bases). CDR3 length equals 14 residues. Germline V gene lookup returns CDR1 MNHEY and CDR2 SVGAGI. V lost 5 bases, J lost 3 bases, and 11 bases lay in between. As DNA, the CDR3 is TGTGCCAGCAGTAGGGGGGGAGACTACAATGAGCAGTTCTTC. It specifies CASSRGGDYNEQFF.

V is TRBV29-1 and J is TRBJ2-2; TRBD2 aligns across 12 bases. The V gene's germline CDR1 is SQVTM and CDR2 ANQGSEA. CDR3 size: 14 residues. The V segment lost 6 bases and the J segment 5 bases; nucleotides outside the gene matches: 4. The CDR3 here is CSVLTSGRTGELFF. Written as DNA, the CDR3 is TGCAGCGTCCTGACTAGCGGGAGAACCGGGGAGCTGTTTTTT.

This chain uses TRBV6-6 with TRBJ2-3; 7 nucleotides agree with TRBD1. CDR3 length: 14 amino acids. Germline-derived CDR1 and CDR2 are MNHNY and SVGAGI (reference sequence). Trimming removed 6 bases from V and 0 bases from J; junction bases left unmatched: 3. The CDR3 loop is CASRAGGSTDTQYF. CDR3 nucleotides: TGTGCCAGCAGGGCAGGGGGTAGCACAGATACGCAGTATTTT.

J is TRBJ2-3 and V is TRBV28; TRBD1 might be the D (7 bases). The germline V gene encodes CDR1 MDHEN and CDR2 SYDVKM. This CDR3 has 13 amino acids. V was trimmed by 8 bases and J by 3 bases, leaving 12 bases between them. The CDR3 protein is CASWPGGTDTQYF. DNA for the CDR3: TGTGCCAGCTGGCCAGGGGGGACAGATACGCAGTATTTT.

In this sample, this clonotype turned up many times. The V gene is TRBV4-3, the J gene TRBJ2-2; 9 bases fit TRBD2. With V trimmed by 0 bases and J by 2 bases, 7 bases remained unmatched. Germline-derived CDR1 and CDR2 are LGHNA and YSLEER. This CDR3 contains 18 residues. In nucleotides, the CDR3 is TGCGCCAGCAGCCAAGAAATCGCGACTAGCGGTAACACCGGGGAGCTGTTTTTT. Translation gives CASSQEIATSGNTGELFF.

This chain uses TRBV5-6 with TRBJ1-5; TRBD1 matches at 7 bases. The ends lost 2 bases at V and 0 bases at J; junction bases unmatched: 5. Germline V gene data show CDR1 as SGHDT and CDR2 as YYEEEE. CDR3 length equals 16 residues. The CDR3 bases are TGTGCCAGCAGCTTAAGAGGGACAGATAGCAATCAGCCCCAGCATTTT. It translates to CASSLRGTDSNQPQHF. Full variable domain (missing parts from reference TRBV5-6 and TRBJ1-5): DAGVTQSPTHLIKTRGQQVTLRCSPKSGHDTVSWYQQALGQGPQFIFQYYEEEERQRGNFPDRFSGHQFPNYSSELNVNALLLGDSALYLCASSLRGTDSNQPQHFGDGTRLSIL.

V is TRBV20-1 and J is TRBJ1-1; no definite D call. CDR1 and CDR2 from the germline V gene are DFQATT and SNEGSKA (reference sequence). The CDR3 length is 14 residues. Between the trimmed V and J ends, which lost 0 bases and 2 bases, there was a span of 10 bases. This CDR3 reads CSARDGSRNTEAFF. The CDR3, as DNA: TGCAGTGCTAGAGACGGCAGTCGAAACACTGAAGCTTTCTTT.

This clonotype was seen a few times. The chain's CDR3 is CSAGAEQGYNSPLHF. For the CDR3, the DNA is TGCAGTGCTGGAGCGGAACAGGGATATAATTCACCCCTCCACTTT. This chain uses TRBV20-1 with TRBJ1-6; D perhaps matches TRBD1 (6 bases). The CDR3 runs 15 residues. The V gene's germline CDR1 is DFQATT and CDR2 SNEGSKA (reference sequence). The V end was cut by 5 bases, the J end by 4 bases, with 15 bases between.

The chain is built from TRBV5-1 and TRBJ2-1; 7 bases match TRBD2. The CDR3 length is 15 residues. V was clipped by 1 base and J by 8 bases; unmatched bases: 9. CDR1 SGHRS and CDR2 YFSETQ come from the germline V gene. CDR3 loop: CASSLNGRKIDEQFF. CDR3 in DNA: TGCGCCAGCAGCTTGAACGGGAGGAAGATTGATGAGCAGTTCTTC.

The table lists this clonotype with a few counts. This chain joins TRBV10-3 and TRBJ2-3; 10 bases align to TRBD2. The V segment lost 1 base and the J segment 1 base; nucleotides outside the gene matches: 2. CDR3 size: 16 residues. From germline, CDR1 is ENHRY and CDR2 SYGVKD. CDR3 DNA sequence: TGTGCCATCAGTGAGTTAGCGGGAGGCGGCACAGATACGCAGTATTTT. Translated, it gives CAISELAGGGTDTQYF.

The gene calls are TRBV7-2 and TRBJ2-6; D ambiguous. The V end lost 0 bases, the J end lost 2 bases, and 11 bases lay between the germline ends. Germline V CDR1 and CDR2: SGHTA, FQGNSA. There are 17 residues in the CDR3. CDR3 protein: CASSLAWAVAGANVLTF. CDR3 coding DNA: TGTGCCAGCAGCTTAGCGTGGGCAGTGGCTGGGGCCAACGTCCTGACTTTC.

The rearrangement joins TRBV24-1 to TRBJ2-1; 10 bases match TRBD1. In germline, CDR1 is KGHDR, CDR2 SFDVKD. After removal of 3 bases from V and 3 bases from J, the junction contained 4 bases not matched to a gene. The CDR3 length is 16 residues. The CDR3 here is CATSDPGQGYYNEQFF. As DNA, the CDR3 is TGTGCCACCAGTGATCCGGGACAGGGGTACTACAATGAGCAGTTCTTC.

The CDR3 here is CSATGLTHNEQFF. The DNA of the CDR3 is TGCAGTGCGACCGGACTAACTCACAATGAGCAGTTCTTC. The chain combines TRBV20-1 with TRBJ2-1; the D gene is possibly TRBD2 (6 bases). V was shortened by 6 bases and J by 5 bases, with 14 bases between the two germline ends. Germline V gene lookup returns CDR1 DFQATT and CDR2 SNEGSKA (reference sequence). The CDR3 has 13 residues.

This clonotype was recorded at least ten times. The CDR3 here is CSGGTSVYNEQFF. Here the CDR3 DNA reads TGCAGCGGCGGGACTAGCGTATACAATGAGCAGTTCTTC. The chain has TRBV29-1 and TRBJ2-1; TRBD2 matches at 10 bases. The J segment lost 4 bases and the V segment lost 7 bases, leaving 4 bases of the junction unmatched. Germline values: CDR1 SQVTM, CDR2 ANQGSEA. The length of the CDR3 is 13 residues.

The chain joins TRBV30 to TRBJ2-2; the match to TRBD1 covers 9 bases. Germline V gene lookup returns CDR1 GTSNPN and CDR2 SVGIG (reference sequence). Unmatched junction bases numbered 1, after V lost 4 bases and J lost 4 bases. The CDR3 spans 13 residues. The CDR3 loop is CAWKTGGTGELFF. CDR3 sequence (DNA): TGTGCCTGGAAGACAGGGGGCACCGGGGAGCTGTTTTTT. The variable domain in full, with the rest retrieved from reference TRBV30 and TRBJ2-2, is SQTIHQWPATLVQPVGSPLSLECTVEGTSNPNLYWYRQAAGRGLQLLFYSVGIGQISSEVPQNLSASRPQDRQFILSSKKLLLSDSGFYLCAWKTGGTGELFFGEGSRLTVL.

In this sample, this clonotype turned up many times. A read error may produce the germline difference seen at one junction end. This chain uses TRBV5-1 with TRBJ1-1; D remains unclear. Germline V gene data show CDR1 as SGHRS and CDR2 as YFSETQ. The length of the CDR3 is 13 residues. Here the CDR3 DNA reads TGTGCCAGCAGCTTGGCCAGAAACACTGAAGCTTTCTTT. Translating gives CASSLARNTEAFF.

The chain recombines TRBV7-2 with TRBJ2-7; no definite D call. The V gene's germline CDR1 is SGHTA and CDR2 FQGNSA. The CDR3 runs to 12 residues. Trimming took 2 bases from V and 6 from J, leaving 8 bases between them. This CDR3 reads CASSLPATEQYF. CDR3 sequence (DNA): TGTGCCAGCAGCTTACCGGCTACCGAGCAGTACTTC. The full variable domain, completed using reference TRBV7-2 and TRBJ2-7, is GAGVSQSPSNKVTEKGKDVELRCDPISGHTALYWYRQSLGQGLEFLIYFQGNSAPDKSGLPSDRFSAERTGGSVSTLTIQRTQQEDSAVYLCASSLPATEQYFGPGTRLTVT.